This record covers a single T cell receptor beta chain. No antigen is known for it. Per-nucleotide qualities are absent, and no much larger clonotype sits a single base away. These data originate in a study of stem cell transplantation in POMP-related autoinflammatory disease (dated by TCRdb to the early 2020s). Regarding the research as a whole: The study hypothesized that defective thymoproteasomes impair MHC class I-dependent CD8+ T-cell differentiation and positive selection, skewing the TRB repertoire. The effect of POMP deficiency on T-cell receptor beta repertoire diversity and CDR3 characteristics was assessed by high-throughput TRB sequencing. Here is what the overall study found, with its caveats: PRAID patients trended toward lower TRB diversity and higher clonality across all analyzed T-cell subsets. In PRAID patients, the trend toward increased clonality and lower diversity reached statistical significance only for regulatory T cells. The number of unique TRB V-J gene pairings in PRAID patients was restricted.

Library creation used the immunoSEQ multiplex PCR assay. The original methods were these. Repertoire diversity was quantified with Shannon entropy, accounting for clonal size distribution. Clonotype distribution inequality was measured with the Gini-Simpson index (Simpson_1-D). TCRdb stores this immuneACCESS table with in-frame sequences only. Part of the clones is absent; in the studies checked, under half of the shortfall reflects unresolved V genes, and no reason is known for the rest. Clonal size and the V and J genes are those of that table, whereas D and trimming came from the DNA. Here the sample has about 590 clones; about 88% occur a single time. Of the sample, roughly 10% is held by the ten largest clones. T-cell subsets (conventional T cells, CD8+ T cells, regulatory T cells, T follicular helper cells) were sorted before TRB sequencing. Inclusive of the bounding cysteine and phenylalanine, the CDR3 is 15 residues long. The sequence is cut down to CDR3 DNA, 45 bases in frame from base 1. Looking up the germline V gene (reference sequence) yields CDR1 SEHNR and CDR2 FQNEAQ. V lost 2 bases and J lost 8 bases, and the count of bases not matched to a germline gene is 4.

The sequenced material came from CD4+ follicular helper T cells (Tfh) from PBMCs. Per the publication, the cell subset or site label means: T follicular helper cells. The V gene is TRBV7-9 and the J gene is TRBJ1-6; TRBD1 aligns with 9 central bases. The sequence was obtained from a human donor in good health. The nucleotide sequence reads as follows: TGTGCCAGCAGCTTAAGGGACAGGGCAGATTCACCCCTCCACTTT. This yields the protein CASSLRDRADSPLHF.